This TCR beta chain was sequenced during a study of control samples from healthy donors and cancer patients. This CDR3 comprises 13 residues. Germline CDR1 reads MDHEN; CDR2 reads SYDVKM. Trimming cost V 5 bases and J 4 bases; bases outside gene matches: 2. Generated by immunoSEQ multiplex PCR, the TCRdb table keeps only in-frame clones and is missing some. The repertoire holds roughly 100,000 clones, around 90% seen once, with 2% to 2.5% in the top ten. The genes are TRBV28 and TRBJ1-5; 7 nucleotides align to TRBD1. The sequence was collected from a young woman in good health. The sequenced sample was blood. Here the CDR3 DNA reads TGTGCCAGCAGTGGGACAGTTAATCAGCCCCAGCATTTT. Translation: CASSGTVNQPQHF.